This T cell receptor (beta chain) was sequenced for a study of neoadjuvant anti-PD-1 for oral cavity cancer. Study-level information: Patients without progression received a fourth nivolumab dose around day 43, then surgical resection on days 50-56.

Described time point: after neoadjuvant nivolumab, at surgical resection. The repertoire was sequenced with immunoSEQ multiplex PCR; TCRdb's copy has only in-frame clones and lacks some. Of 55,000 to 75,000 clones listed, roughly nine tenths are singletons. CDR1 and CDR2 (germline): DFQATT, SNEGSKA (reference sequence). The V and J ends lost 7 bases and 0 bases respectively, with 7 bases between them. This CDR3 is 11 amino acids long. Here the sequenced sample was PBMCs, taken after nivolumab (anti-PD-1) treatment. The chain couples TRBV20-1 to TRBJ2-7; D may be TRBD2 (6 bases). This clonotype originated in a person aged 35-79 years with oral cavity squamous cell carcinoma. The chain's CDR3 is CSDGSSYEQYF. Written as DNA, the CDR3 is TGCAGTGACGGGAGCTCCTACGAGCAGTACTTC.